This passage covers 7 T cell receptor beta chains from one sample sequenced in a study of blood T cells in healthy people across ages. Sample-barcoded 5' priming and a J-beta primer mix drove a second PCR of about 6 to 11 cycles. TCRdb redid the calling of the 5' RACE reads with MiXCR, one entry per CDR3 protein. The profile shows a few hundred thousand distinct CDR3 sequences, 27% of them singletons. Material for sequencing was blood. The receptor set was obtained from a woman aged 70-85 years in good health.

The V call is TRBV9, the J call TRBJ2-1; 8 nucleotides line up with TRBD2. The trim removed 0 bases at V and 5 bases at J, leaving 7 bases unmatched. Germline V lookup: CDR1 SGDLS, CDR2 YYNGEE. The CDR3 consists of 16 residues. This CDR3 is CASSVEGGGPDNEQFF. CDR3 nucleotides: TGTGCCAGCAGCGTAGAGGGCGGGGGGCCAGACAATGAGCAGTTCTTC.

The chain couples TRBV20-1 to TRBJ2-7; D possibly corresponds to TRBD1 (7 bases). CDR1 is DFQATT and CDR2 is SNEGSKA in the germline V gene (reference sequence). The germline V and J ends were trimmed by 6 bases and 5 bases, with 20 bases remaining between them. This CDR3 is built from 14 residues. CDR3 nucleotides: TGCAGTGCAACCCCATACAGGGGAGGAAACGAGCAGTACTTC. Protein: CSATPYRGGNEQYF.

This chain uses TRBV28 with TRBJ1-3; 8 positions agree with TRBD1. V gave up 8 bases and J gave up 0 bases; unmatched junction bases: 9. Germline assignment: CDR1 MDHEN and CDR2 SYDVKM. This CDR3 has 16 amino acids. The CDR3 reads CASLGTGFFSGNTIYF. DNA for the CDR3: TGTGCCAGCTTGGGGACAGGATTTTTCTCTGGAAACACCATATATTTT. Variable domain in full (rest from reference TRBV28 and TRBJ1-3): DVKVTQSSRYLVKRTGEKVFLECVQDMDHENMFWYRQDPGLGLRLIYFSYDVKMKEKGDIPEGYSVSREKKERFSLILESASTNQTSMYLCASLGTGFFSGNTIYFGEGSWLTVV.

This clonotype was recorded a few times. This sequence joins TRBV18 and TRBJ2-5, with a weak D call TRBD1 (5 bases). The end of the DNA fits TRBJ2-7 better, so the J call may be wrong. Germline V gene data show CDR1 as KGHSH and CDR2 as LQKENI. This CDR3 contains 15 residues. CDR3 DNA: TGTGCCAGCTCACCAGGAACAGGTATTTCATACGAGCAGTACTTC. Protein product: CASSPGTGISYEQYF.

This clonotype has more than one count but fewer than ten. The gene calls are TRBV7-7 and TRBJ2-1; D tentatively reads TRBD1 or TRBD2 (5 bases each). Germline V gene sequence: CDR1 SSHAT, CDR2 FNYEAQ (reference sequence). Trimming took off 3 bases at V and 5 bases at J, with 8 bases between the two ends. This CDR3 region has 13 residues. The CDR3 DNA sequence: TGTGCCAGCAGCTTTAGAGGGGACAATGAGCAGTTCTTC. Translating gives CASSFRGDNEQFF.

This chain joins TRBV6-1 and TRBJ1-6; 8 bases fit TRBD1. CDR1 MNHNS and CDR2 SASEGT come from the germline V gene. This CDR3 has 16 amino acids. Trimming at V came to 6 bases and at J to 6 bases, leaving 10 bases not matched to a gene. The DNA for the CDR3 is TGTGCCAGCAGCCCGGGTGGACAGGGACTTAATTCACCCCTCCACTTT. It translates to CASSPGGQGLNSPLHF.

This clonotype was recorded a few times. The chain's CDR3 is CASSLGGRTTEAFF. The CDR3, as DNA: TGTGCCAGCAGCTTGGGGGGGAGGACCACTGAAGCTTTCTTT. The chain uses TRBV5-6 and TRBJ1-1; possibly TRBD1 for D (5 bases). The CDR3 is 14 amino acids. The V gene lost 0 bases and the J gene lost 4 bases, with 10 bases spanning the gap. CDR1 and CDR2 from the germline V gene are SGHDT and YYEEEE.